One and the same sample provided the 30 T cell receptor beta chains below, sequenced in a study of cytomegalovirus exposure and HLA in healthy donors. The PCR employed 60 Vbeta primers together with 13 Jbeta primers. The table came from immunoSEQ multiplex PCR; TCRdb's copy has only in-frame clones and leaves some out. The sample lists under 200,000 clones, about 85% occurring once. The sequenced sample was PBMCs. The receptors stem from a male donor in good health and CMV-seropositive.

The chain uses TRBV7-6 and TRBJ2-5; 7 bases are a match to TRBD1. Germline V gives CDR1 SGHVS, CDR2 FNYEAQ. The CDR3 runs to 15 residues. The trim removed 5 bases at V and 2 bases at J, leaving 8 bases unmatched. For the CDR3, the DNA is TGTGCCAGCAGCCCCCTATGGGACAGTCAAGAGACCCAGTACTTC. Translating gives CASSPLWDSQETQYF. The full variable domain, in which reference TRBV7-6 and TRBJ2-5 provide the parts outside the CDR3, is GAGVSQSPRYKVTKRGQDVALRCDPISGHVSLYWYRQALGQGPEFLTYFNYEAQQDKSGLPNDRFSAERPEGSISTLTIQRTEQRDSAMYRCASSPLWDSQETQYFGPGTRLLVL.

This clone has more than one count but fewer than ten. This chain connects TRBV6-1 to TRBJ1-5; 9 bases map to TRBD1. This CDR3 spans 15 amino acids. CDR1 and CDR2 (germline): MNHNS, SASEGT. V shed 6 bases and J 6 bases; nucleotides not matched to a gene: 9. The CDR3 nucleotides read TGTGCCAGCAGGAGAACGGACAGGGGCGGTCAGCCCCAGCATTTT. Residues: CASRRTDRGGQPQHF.

The J gene is TRBJ1-1, the V gene TRBV2, with a tentative D call TRBD1 (6 bases). CDR3 length: 11 residues. V lost 6 bases to trimming and J lost 11 bases, with 13 bases between them. CDR1 is SNHLY, CDR2 FYNNEI, per germline. The CDR3 DNA reads as TGTGCCAGCAGCCCCTCAGGGGAGGCTTTCTTT. This sequence encodes CASSPSGEAFF.

The chain recombines TRBV7-2 with TRBJ2-2, with TRBD2 matching over 12 bases. Germline values: CDR1 SGHTA, CDR2 FQGNSA. The ends lost 2 bases at V and 5 bases at J; junction bases unmatched: 6. This CDR3 spans 17 amino acids. For the CDR3, the DNA is TGTGCCAGCAGCTTAACGCTAGCGGGAGGGTCGACCGGGGAGCTGTTTTTT. This sequence encodes CASSLTLAGGSTGELFF.

The rearrangement joins TRBV27 to TRBJ2-7, with 12 bases matching TRBD2. This CDR3 spans 15 amino acids. Germline V gene lookup returns CDR1 MNHEY and CDR2 SMNVEV (reference sequence). Trimming took 3 bases from V and 3 from J; bases not matched to a gene: 3. The CDR3 DNA sequence: TGTGCCAGCAGTTTCTTACTAGCGGGGGGCTACGAGCAGTACTTC. Translated, it gives CASSFLLAGGYEQYF.

Only one count was recorded for this clone. This chain connects TRBV7-6 to TRBJ2-1; 10 positions match TRBD2. Losses at the gene ends were 5 bases for V and 1 base for J; bases not matched to a gene: 2. There are 15 residues in the CDR3. In germline, CDR1 is SGHVS, CDR2 FNYEAQ. This chain's CDR3 is CASSPAGGSYNEQFF. Here the CDR3 DNA reads TGTGCCAGCAGCCCAGCGGGAGGGTCCTACAATGAGCAGTTCTTC.

This sequence joins TRBV6-1 and TRBJ2-1; 10 nucleotides match TRBD2. There are 14 residues in the CDR3. Germline V CDR1 and CDR2: MNHNS, SASEGT. V was clipped by 6 bases and J by 4 bases; unmatched bases: 3. The CDR3 region has the DNA TGTGCCAGCAGCGGGACTAGCGTGTACAATGAGCAGTTCTTC. Protein sequence: CASSGTSVYNEQFF.

V is TRBV5-8 and J is TRBJ2-4; TRBD1 matches 8 bases. Germline CDR1 and CDR2: SGHTS and YDEGEE. CDR3 length: 12 residues. V shed 4 bases, J shed 8 bases, and the junction held 2 bases outside the gene matches. Here the CDR3 DNA reads TGTGCCAGCAGCCACAGGGGGGACATTCAGTACTTC. It encodes CASSHRGDIQYF.

The rearrangement joins TRBV27 to TRBJ1-5, with TRBD1 matching over 7 bases. Germline V gene sequence: CDR1 MNHEY, CDR2 SMNVEV (reference sequence). There are 15 residues in the CDR3. V trimming: 5 bases; J trimming: 5 bases; junction bases outside the gene matches: 9. DNA of the CDR3: TGTGCCAGCAGTGAGTACAGGGGACGGGATCAGCCCCAGCATTTT. Translating it yields CASSEYRGRDQPQHF.

The J gene is TRBJ2-1, the V gene TRBV5-1, with 9 bases matching TRBD1. The germline V gene encodes CDR1 SGHRS and CDR2 YFSETQ. V shed 5 bases, J shed 6 bases, and the junction held 9 bases outside the gene matches. The CDR3 covers 15 residues. The chain's CDR3 is CASRFGTGLSNEQFF. In DNA, the CDR3 is TGCGCCAGCAGATTTGGGACAGGGTTGAGCAATGAGCAGTTCTTC.

This clone was observed a single time. Sequence at one end of the junction differs from germline and may be a read error. V usage is TRBV7-9 and J usage is TRBJ2-7, with 14 bases lining up with TRBD2. This CDR3 contains 17 residues. The germline V gene encodes CDR1 SEHNR and CDR2 FQNEAQ (reference sequence). The CDR3 nucleotides are TGTTCCAGCAGCTCCGGGACTAGCGGGGGAAGCTCCTACGAGCAGTACTTC. Amino acids: CSSSSGTSGGSSYEQYF. The full variable domain, its missing parts supplied by reference TRBV7-9 and TRBJ2-7, is DTGVSQNPRHKITKRGQNVTFRCDPISEHNRLYWYRQTLGQGPEFLTYFQNEAQLEKSRLLSDRFSAERPKGSFSTLEIQRTEQGDSAMYLCSSSSGTSGGSSYEQYFGPGTRLTVT.

The chain couples TRBV7-3 to TRBJ2-1; 13 nucleotides align to TRBD2. The CDR3 has 19 amino acids. Germline values: CDR1 SGHTA, CDR2 FQGTGA. V gave up 5 bases and J gave up 0 bases; unmatched junction bases: 10. In DNA, the CDR3 is TGTGCCAGCAGCCCCCCCGGGACTAGCGGGACCTACTCCTACAATGAGCAGTTCTTC. Translation: CASSPPGTSGTYSYNEQFF.

The J gene is TRBJ1-1, the V gene TRBV15; tentatively, D is TRBD1 (6 bases). The CDR3 runs to 14 residues. The ends were cut back, 7 bases at V and 5 bases at J, with 17 bases in the middle. Germline lookup yields CDR1 LNHNV and CDR2 YYDKDF (reference sequence). CDR3 amino acids: CATKSGTKGTEAFF. The CDR3 DNA sequence: TGTGCCACCAAGAGCGGGACAAAAGGGACTGAAGCTTTCTTT.

The V call is TRBV6-5, the J call TRBJ2-5, with D unclear. The V end lost 6 bases, the J end lost 5 bases, and 16 bases lay between the germline ends. Germline lookup yields CDR1 MNHEY and CDR2 SVGAGI. The CDR3 totals 14 residues. In DNA, the CDR3 is TGTGCCAGCAGCCATTGGCGGCGTGAGGAGACCCAGTACTTC. It codes for CASSHWRREETQYF.

The chain employs TRBV7-2 and TRBJ1-2; the D is unclear. CDR3 length: 15 residues. The germline V gene encodes CDR1 SGHTA and CDR2 FQGNSA. Between the trimmed V and J ends, which lost 5 bases and 7 bases, there was a span of 20 bases. The CDR3 sequence is CASSHSRGGPSGYTF. The CDR3 nucleotides are TGTGCCAGCAGCCACTCCCGTGGAGGGCCTAGTGGCTACACCTTC.

V gene TRBV2 combines with J gene TRBJ2-2, with a possible D match to TRBD2 (5 bases). CDR3 length equals 13 residues. Trimming shortened V by 7 bases and J by 2 bases, and 8 bases separated the two germline ends. CDR1 SNHLY and CDR2 FYNNEI come from the germline V gene. The CDR3 loop reads CASKGLNTGELFF. CDR3 sequence (DNA): TGTGCCAGCAAAGGACTTAACACCGGGGAGCTGTTTTTT. Full variable domain (outside the CDR3, taken from reference TRBV2 and TRBJ2-2): EPEVTQTPSHQVTQMGQEVILRCVPISNHLYFYWYRQILGQKVEFLVSFYNNEISEKSEIFDDQFSVERPDGSNFTLKIRSTKLEDSAMYFCASKGLNTGELFFGEGSRLTVL.

The chain links TRBV6-6 to TRBJ2-7; 12 bases fit TRBD2. The germline CDR1 and CDR2 sequences are MNHNY and SVGAGI (reference sequence). The trim removed 4 bases at V and 5 bases at J, leaving 9 bases unmatched. The CDR3 sequence is 16 residues long. This chain's CDR3 is CASSSFASGRAHEQYF. As DNA, the CDR3 is TGTGCCAGCAGTTCCTTTGCTAGCGGGAGGGCCCACGAGCAGTACTTC.

This rearrangement joins TRBV5-1 to TRBJ2-3, with D maybe TRBD1 (5 bases). From germline, CDR1 is SGHRS and CDR2 YFSETQ. Trimming removed 5 bases from V and 4 bases from J, with 20 bases in between. The length of the CDR3 is 16 residues. CDR3 in amino acids: CASRPHQDTSSDTQYF. In DNA, the CDR3 is TGCGCCAGCAGACCCCACCAGGACACTTCCTCAGATACGCAGTATTTT.

The chain has TRBV6-1 and TRBJ2-1, with 8 bases lining up with TRBD2. Germline values: CDR1 MNHNS, CDR2 SASEGT. The ends lost 8 bases at V and 3 bases at J; junction bases unmatched: 9. The CDR3 is 15 residues long. The CDR3 loop reads CASGPGLAGYNEQFF. The DNA for the CDR3 is TGTGCCAGCGGCCCAGGACTAGCAGGCTACAATGAGCAGTTCTTC.

About this clone itself: Relative to the germline gene, one junction end is altered; a read error may explain this. J is TRBJ2-7 and V is TRBV7-9, with D perhaps matching TRBD2 (7 bases). This CDR3 contains 16 residues. Germline V lookup: CDR1 SEHNR, CDR2 FQNEAQ (reference sequence). CDR3 DNA: TGTTCCAGCAGCTTAGACGGGGGGCAGGCCCTCTACGAGCAGTACTTC. Translation: CSSSLDGGQALYEQYF.

The J gene is TRBJ2-7, the V gene TRBV10-3; the D gene is possibly TRBD2 (6 bases). CDR1 ENHRY and CDR2 SYGVKD come from the germline V gene. The V and J ends lost 4 bases and 6 bases respectively, with 10 bases between them. This CDR3 is built from 12 residues. The CDR3 DNA reads as TGTGCCATCAGTGGGGGGGAAGCCGAGCAGTACTTC. This encodes CAISGGEAEQYF.

V usage is TRBV14 and J usage is TRBJ1-5; TRBD1 matches at 7 bases. J gave up 0 bases and V 4 bases, and 6 bases lay outside the gene matches. This CDR3 is built from 16 residues. Germline values: CDR1 SGHDN, CDR2 FVKESK. The CDR3 DNA reads TGTGCCAGCAGCCCTGGGACAGCCAATAGCAATCAGCCCCAGCATTTT. Translated: CASSPGTANSNQPQHF.

This clone was seen only a few times. The chain uses TRBV9 and TRBJ2-7; 14 bases match TRBD2. The J segment lost 4 bases and the V segment lost 4 bases, leaving 13 bases of the junction unmatched. Germline V gives CDR1 SGDLS, CDR2 YYNGEE. The CDR3 totals 18 residues. This CDR3 is CASSKGTSGRRLGYEQYF. CDR3 nucleotide sequence: TGTGCCAGCAGCAAAGGGACTAGCGGGAGAAGGTTGGGGTACGAGCAGTACTTC.

The CDR3 is CASSTSQETQYF. For the CDR3, the DNA is TGTGCCAGTAGTACTTCGCAAGAGACCCAGTACTTC. V and J are TRBV19 and TRBJ2-5; no firm D call. Germline values: CDR1 LNHDA, CDR2 SQIVND (reference sequence). Trimming left V 4 bases short and J 2 bases short, with 5 bases between. The CDR3 length is 12 residues.

Written as DNA, the CDR3 is TGCAGCGTTATCCGCTCTGGGGCCAACGTCCTGACTTTC. Amino acid sequence: CSVIRSGANVLTF. The rearrangement uses TRBV29-1 and TRBJ2-6; D unresolved. Trimming pared 5 bases from V and 0 bases from J, leaving 5 bases between. From germline, CDR1 is SQVTM and CDR2 ANQGSEA. This CDR3 is 13 amino acids long.

This chain uses TRBV7-9 with TRBJ2-1; TRBD2 matches 11 bases. The V segment lost 8 bases and the J segment 4 bases; nucleotides outside the gene matches: 7. CDR3 size: 15 residues. Germline lookup yields CDR1 SEHNR and CDR2 FQNEAQ (reference sequence). The CDR3 reads CASAPGLADYNEQFF. The CDR3 coding sequence is TGTGCCAGCGCACCGGGACTAGCGGATTACAATGAGCAGTTCTTC.

The chain uses TRBV6-5 and TRBJ1-2, with TRBD1 as a possible D gene (5 bases). V was shortened by 5 bases and J by 5 bases, with 18 bases between the two germline ends. The CDR3 length is 15 residues. Germline lookup yields CDR1 MNHEY and CDR2 SVGAGI. DNA for the CDR3: TGTGCCAGCAGTAACCGATGGGGGGAAGGGTATGGCTACACCTTC. Its translation: CASSNRWGEGYGYTF.

This clone was picked up one time. The chain recombines TRBV2 with TRBJ2-1; 13 nucleotides agree with TRBD2. This CDR3 is built from 15 residues. J lost 5 bases, V lost 4 bases, and 2 bases had no gene match. Looked up from germline, CDR1 is SNHLY and CDR2 is FYNNEI. The CDR3 coding sequence is TGTGCCAGCAGTGTGGGGACTAGCGGGAACAATGAGCAGTTCTTC. It codes for CASSVGTSGNNEQFF. Supplemented by reference TRBV2 and TRBJ2-1, the full variable domain reads EPEVTQTPSHQVTQMGQEVILRCVPISNHLYFYWYRQILGQKVEFLVSFYNNEISEKSEIFDDQFSVERPDGSNFTLKIRSTKLEDSAMYFCASSVGTSGNNEQFFGPGTRLTVL.

This chain connects TRBV7-9 to TRBJ2-7; 10 bases match TRBD2. V dropped 4 bases and J dropped 4; count of bases not matched to a gene: 7. Germline V lookup: CDR1 SEHNR, CDR2 FQNEAQ (reference sequence). This CDR3 spans 15 amino acids. The CDR3 reads CASSSQREGRYEQYF. The CDR3 DNA sequence: TGTGCCAGCAGCTCCCAGCGGGAGGGCCGGTACGAGCAGTACTTC.

A note on this clone: The identical CDR3 is also encoded by other nucleotide sequences in the sample. The CDR3 DNA reads TGTGCCAGCAGCTTTGGACAGGGGAATGAAAAACTGTTTTTT. It yields the protein CASSFGQGNEKLFF. The genes are TRBV7-9 and TRBJ1-4; 9 nucleotides match TRBD1. The V gene end was trimmed by 3 bases and the J gene end by 5 bases; junction bases not matched to a gene: 1. The CDR3 loop spans 14 amino acids. Looked up from germline, CDR1 is SEHNR and CDR2 is FQNEAQ (reference sequence).